This T cell receptor beta chain was sequenced for a study of T cell responses to AZD1222 COVID-19 vaccine. Some clones are missing from TCRdb's copy, which holds only in-frame ones; the method was immunoSEQ multiplex PCR. The sample lists roughly 79,000 clones, 78% occurring once. V was trimmed by 1 base and J by 2 bases, leaving 13 bases between them. This CDR3 is built from 16 residues. Germline V gene sequence: CDR1 SGHRS, CDR2 YFSETQ. Study-level findings and limits: Mapped onto spike, vaccine-associated CD4 TCRs spanned it and were dominant at 160-218 and 743-854. Breadth and depth of Spike-specific TCRs rose after two AZD1222 doses.

With regard to this clone: Its cognate antigen is unknown.

This sequence joins TRBV5-1 and TRBJ2-4; D is unresolved. The sample was peripheral blood, taken on day 0 of AZD1222 vaccination. This receptor was taken from an adult in good health. In DNA, the CDR3 is TGCGCCAGCAGCTTGTCCGGTCCCCCCACCAAAAACATTCAGTACTTC. It specifies CASSLSGPPTKNIQYF.